This T cell receptor (beta chain) came from a study of Ad26.COV2.S vaccination and SARS-CoV-2 variants. Broader study findings: People given the vaccine had a wider spike-specific TCR breadth than placebo recipients did.

A remark on this clone: Its antigen is not identified.

Using immunoSEQ multiplex PCR, the repertoire was profiled, and TCRdb retains in-frame clones only, with some absent. The sample shows about 400,000 clones, about 88% of them seen only once. The treatment here: roughly 18 received Ad26.COV2.S at low or high dose, single or two shots; 5 received placebo; per-sample allocation not given. All samples were drawn on day 63, counting from the first vaccine or placebo injection. Donor was an adult aged 18-55 years in Boston. An Ad26 vector that expressed Wuhan-strain SARS-CoV-2 spike constituted the vaccine. This CDR3 has 16 amino acids. CDR1 SGDLS and CDR2 YYNGEE come from the germline V gene. V lost 3 bases to trimming and J lost 5 bases; unmatched junction nucleotides: 9.

This specimen consisted of peripheral blood, obtained in a trial of Ad26.COV2.S vaccine versus placebo. This chain uses TRBV9 with TRBJ2-7; the match to TRBD2 covers 12 bases. The TCR sequence derives from a person aged 18 to 59 who received the Ad26.COV2.S COVID-19 vaccine or a placebo. CDR3 region: CASSGGLAGIAHEQYF. The DNA of the CDR3 is TGTGCCAGCAGCGGCGGACTAGCGGGAATTGCCCACGAGCAGTACTTC.